Listed below are T cell receptor beta chains from one sample, sequenced in a study of post-analysis software for immune sequencing data. TCRdb reprocessed the PCR reads via MiXCR and lists one record per CDR3 protein. Here the sample spans a few hundred thousand distinct CDR3 sequences, approximately 34% being singletons. Sequenced sample: blood. All receptors derive from a girl aged 5-17 years with multiple sclerosis. CDR3s include the opening cysteine and the closing phenylalanine or tryptophan. The order of the fields is CDR3 protein, CDR3 DNA, J gene, clone size, D gene, V gene. D genes are given only for firm matches. The size field is filled for only some rows; it gives once, few, many or a size class.

CDR3aa: CASSVEGVHEKLYF
CDR3nt: TGTGCCAGCAGTGTCGAAGGTGTACATGAAAAACTGTATTTT
j_gene: TRBJ2-3
abundance: -
d_gene: -
v_gene: TRBV28

CDR3aa: CASSLAGGSGTDTQYF
CDR3nt: TGTGCCAGCAGCTTAGCGGGCGGGAGTGGCACAGATACGCAGTATTTT
j_gene: TRBJ2-3
abundance: medium-sized
d_gene: TRBD2
v_gene: TRBV7-2

CDR3aa: CASSLKPDRSSGANVLTF
CDR3nt: TGCGCCAGCAGCTTGAAACCAGACAGGAGCTCTGGGGCCAACGTCCTGACTTTC
j_gene: TRBJ2-6
abundance: many
d_gene: -
v_gene: TRBV5-1

CDR3aa: CASSPGGRTTNGYTF
CDR3nt: TGCGCCAGCAGCCCCGGGGGGCGTACTACTAATGGCTACACCTTC
j_gene: TRBJ1-2
abundance: few
d_gene: -
v_gene: TRBV5-1

CDR3aa: CASSRLDRGTDTQYF
CDR3nt: TGTGCCAGCAGCCGACTCGACAGGGGGACAGATACGCAGTATTTT
j_gene: TRBJ2-3
abundance: many
d_gene: TRBD1
v_gene: TRBV5-6

CDR3aa: CSASSGEETQYF
CDR3nt: TGCAGTGCTTCTAGCGGGGAGGAGACCCAGTACTTC
j_gene: TRBJ2-5
abundance: -
d_gene: TRBD2
v_gene: TRBV20-1

CDR3aa: CASSIAPPDSTSGNTIYF
CDR3nt: TGTGCCAGTAGTATAGCCCCGCCGGACAGTACTTCTGGAAACACCATATATTTT
j_gene: TRBJ1-3
abundance: -
d_gene: -
v_gene: TRBV19

CDR3aa: CASSPWDITDTQYF
CDR3nt: TGTGCCAGCAGCCCGTGGGATATCACAGATACGCAGTATTTT
j_gene: TRBJ2-3
abundance: many
d_gene: -
v_gene: TRBV25-1

CDR3aa: CSASLDRVGGELFF
CDR3nt: TGCAGTGCTAGCCTCGACAGGGTGGGCGGGGAGCTGTTTTTT
j_gene: TRBJ2-2
abundance: -
d_gene: TRBD1
v_gene: TRBV20-1

CDR3aa: CATSEGELYNEQYF
CDR3nt: TGTGCCACCAGTGAAGGGGAACTCTACAATGAGCAGTACTTC
j_gene: TRBJ2-5
abundance: -
d_gene: -
v_gene: TRBV24-1

CDR3aa: CSASGGGGYGYTF
CDR3nt: TGCAGTGCTTCCGGGGGGGGCGGCTATGGCTACACCTTC
j_gene: TRBJ1-2
abundance: many
d_gene: -
v_gene: TRBV20-1

CDR3aa: CSARATGTGGNEQFF
CDR3nt: TGCAGTGCTAGAGCCACCGGGACAGGGGGCAATGAGCAGTTCTTC
j_gene: TRBJ2-1
abundance: -
d_gene: TRBD1
v_gene: TRBV20-1

CDR3aa: CASSSGATDSITDTQYF
CDR3nt: TGTGCCAGCAGCTCTGGAGCCACGGACAGTATCACAGATACGCAGTATTTT
j_gene: TRBJ2-3
abundance: -
d_gene: -
v_gene: TRBV13

CDR3aa: CSVGEARFGMNTEAFF
CDR3nt: TGCAGCGTTGGGGAGGCCAGGTTTGGGATGAACACTGAAGCTTTCTTT
j_gene: TRBJ1-1
abundance: -
d_gene: -
v_gene: TRBV29-1

CDR3aa: CASRLLPEQGTTLNTEAFF
CDR3nt: TGTGCCAGCAGACTCCTCCCCGAACAGGGAACGACTTTGAACACTGAAGCTTTCTTT
j_gene: TRBJ1-1
abundance: -
d_gene: -
v_gene: TRBV6-1

CDR3aa: CSASPGRFQYTDTQYF
CDR3nt: TGCAGTGCTAGCCCCGGGCGGTTTCAGTACACAGATACGCAGTATTTT
j_gene: TRBJ2-3
abundance: many
d_gene: -
v_gene: TRBV20-1

CDR3aa: CASSYPGQYTEAFF
CDR3nt: TGTGCCAGCAGTTACCCGGGACAGTACACTGAAGCTTTCTTT
j_gene: TRBJ1-1
abundance: -
d_gene: TRBD1
v_gene: TRBV6-2/TRBV6-3

CDR3aa: CASSQRTGRSGNTIYF
CDR3nt: TGCGCCAGCAGCCAAAGGACAGGGCGTTCTGGAAACACCATATATTTT
j_gene: TRBJ1-3
abundance: few
d_gene: TRBD1
v_gene: TRBV4-1

CDR3aa: CASSFSGSGETQYF
CDR3nt: TGTGCCAGCAGCTTTAGCGGGAGCGGTGAGACCCAGTACTTC
j_gene: TRBJ2-5
abundance: many
d_gene: TRBD2
v_gene: TRBV3-1

CDR3aa: CASSLGRRALSETQYF
CDR3nt: TGTGCCAGCAGTTTAGGAAGAAGGGCATTATCAGAGACCCAGTACTTC
j_gene: TRBJ2-5
abundance: many
d_gene: -
v_gene: TRBV12-3/TRBV12-4